One sample yielded the 7 T cell receptor beta chains listed below, sequenced in a study of blood T cell repertoires in COVID-19. Sequenced by immunoSEQ multiplex PCR; TCRdb stores in-frame clones only, minus some. The table shows 270,000 or so clones, with approximately 77% occurring only once. Sequenced material: peripheral blood. The receptor set was obtained from a woman between 18 and 30 years old with acute or convalescent COVID-19.

V usage is TRBV4-3 and J usage is TRBJ2-2, with 9 positions matching TRBD2. Per germline, CDR1 LGHNA and CDR2 YSLEER. The V segment lost 1 base and the J segment 6 bases; nucleotides outside the gene matches: 12. This CDR3 comprises 18 residues. The CDR3 region is CASSQGGGRAWGPGELFF. The CDR3 DNA sequence: TGCGCCAGCAGCCAAGGAGGCGGGAGGGCTTGGGGGCCCGGGGAGCTGTTTTTT.

This chain joins TRBV20-1 and TRBJ2-1; D is unresolved. Germline V gene data show CDR1 as DFQATT and CDR2 as SNEGSKA (reference sequence). CDR3 length: 15 amino acids. The V gene lost 3 bases and the J gene lost 2 bases, with 14 bases spanning the gap. The CDR3 here is CSASGPRITYNEQFF. Here the CDR3 DNA reads TGCAGTGCTAGTGGCCCTAGAATAACCTACAATGAGCAGTTCTTC.

This clone has a handful of counts. The chain combines TRBV27 with TRBJ1-6, with 9 bases matching TRBD1. CDR1 is MNHEY and CDR2 is SMNVEV in the germline V gene (reference sequence). V gave up 6 bases and J gave up 9 bases; unmatched junction bases: 9. The CDR3 runs 15 residues. The CDR3 spells CASSGWTGASSPLHF. CDR3 sequence (DNA): TGTGCCAGCAGCGGATGGACAGGGGCTAGTTCACCCCTCCACTTT.

This rearrangement joins TRBV18 to TRBJ1-5; 7 bases are shared with TRBD1. This CDR3 is built from 13 residues. J gave up 6 bases and V 8 bases, and 7 bases lay outside the gene matches. The germline gives CDR1 KGHSH, CDR2 LQKENI. This CDR3 reads CASRGPSGQPQHF. CDR3 DNA sequence: TGTGCCAGCAGGGGGCCGTCCGGTCAGCCCCAGCATTTT.

The genes are TRBV6-2 or TRBV6-3 and TRBJ2-3, with 8 bases that match TRBD2. The V and J ends lost 6 bases and 2 bases, in that order; junction bases with no gene match: 16. This CDR3 contains 18 residues. CDR1 is MNHEY and CDR2 is SVGEGT in the germline V gene. In DNA form, the CDR3 reads TGTGCCAGCAGCCTCGCTTTTACAGCGGGGGACCACACAGATACGCAGTATTTT. Amino acid sequence: CASSLAFTAGDHTDTQYF.

This clone was picked up a small number of times. The chain carries TRBV5-5 and TRBJ2-7; D perhaps matches TRBD1 (6 bases). This CDR3 spans 13 amino acids. In germline, CDR1 is SGHKS, CDR2 YYEKEE (reference sequence). V was clipped by 0 bases and J by 3 bases, with 7 bases between them. The CDR3 loop reads CASSLGDNYEQYF. In DNA form, the CDR3 reads TGTGCCAGCAGCTTGGGGGACAACTACGAGCAGTACTTC.

The rearrangement links TRBV6-2 or TRBV6-3 to TRBJ1-2; D is unresolved. There are 15 residues in the CDR3. Germline V gene data show CDR1 as MNHEY and CDR2 as SVGEGT. The ends were cut back, 0 bases at V and 8 bases at J, with 16 bases in the middle. The CDR3 region is CASSYSQDFFEGYTF. The CDR3, as DNA: TGTGCCAGCAGTTACTCGCAGGATTTTTTTGAAGGCTACACCTTC.